This T cell receptor beta chain was sequenced for a study of blood T cells in healthy people across ages. For the study at large: Template switching recovered approximately one barcoded beta molecule for every two T cells.

Together with a sample-barcoded 5' primer, a J-beta primer mix was included in a second PCR lasting about 6 to 11 cycles. The yield of each sample was at least 2.5 million CDR3-containing paired-end reads. TCRdb recomputed calls from the 5' RACE reads with MiXCR, one row per CDR3 protein. The sample contains about 930,000 distinct CDR3 sequences, just under 30% of which appear only once. In its sample, this clonotype was seen many times. CDR1 and CDR2 from the germline V gene are SEHNR and FQNEAQ (reference sequence). Between the trimmed V and J ends, which lost 5 bases and 11 bases, there was a span of 19 bases. The CDR3 length is 13 residues. The same specimen was also included in a second study, on T cells of mothers and their children. That investigation notes: The study recruited a few healthy Caucasian mothers and their six children as donors.

The clonotype comes from a woman aged 40 to 50 in good health. V usage is TRBV7-9 and J usage is TRBJ2-7, with no clear D. The sample taken for sequencing was blood. The chain's CDR3 is CASSPLDSASKYF. The CDR3 DNA sequence: TGTGCCAGCAGCCCCCTTGATTCAGCGAGCAAGTACTTC.